The 26 T cell receptor beta chains presented below share a single source sample, sequenced in a study of human CD4 T cells and Enterobacteriaceae. All CD4+ cells other than CD45RA+CCR7+CD95- naive cells were sorted as memory, over 95% pure. Using immunoSEQ multiplex PCR, the repertoire was profiled, and TCRdb retains in-frame clones only, with some absent. The sample records roughly 28,000 clones, approximately 80% being singletons. What was sequenced was memory CD4+ T cells from blood. These TCRs come from a human donor in good health.

This clone occurred once. The V and J genes are TRBV14 and TRBJ1-2; D uncertain. The germline V gene has CDR1 SGHDN and CDR2 FVKESK. The germline V and J ends were trimmed by 4 bases and 5 bases, with 11 bases remaining between them. The CDR3 has 13 amino acids. CDR3 sequence (DNA): TGTGCCAGCAGCCTTGGCTCCACGTATGGCTACACCTTC. It encodes CASSLGSTYGYTF.

The chain combines TRBV11-2 with TRBJ2-2; possibly TRBD2 for D (5 bases). Looked up from germline, CDR1 is SGHAT and CDR2 is FQNNGV. V was trimmed by 5 bases and J by 4 bases, leaving 14 bases between them. This CDR3 is 15 amino acids long. This CDR3 is CASSAERLSTGELFF. DNA of the CDR3: TGTGCCAGCAGCGCCGAGCGGTTAAGCACCGGGGAGCTGTTTTTT.

This chain connects TRBV30 to TRBJ2-6; possibly TRBD2 for D (6 bases). This CDR3 is 16 amino acids long. Germline-derived CDR1 and CDR2 are GTSNPN and SVGIG (reference sequence). V was trimmed by 5 bases and J by 0 bases, leaving 14 bases between them. CDR3: CAWDSGVSSGANVLTF. The CDR3 bases are TGTGCCTGGGACTCGGGAGTCTCCTCTGGGGCCAACGTCCTGACTTTC.

CDR3 sequence reads: CASSIEGYEQYF. The CDR3 DNA sequence: TGTGCCAGCAGTATAGAGGGGTACGAGCAGTACTTC. This chain connects TRBV7-9 to TRBJ2-7; either TRBD1 or TRBD2 may supply D (5 bases each). V was pared by 6 bases and J by 4 bases, with 10 bases between. CDR1 and CDR2 (germline): SEHNR, FQNEAQ (reference sequence). The CDR3 is made up of 12 amino acids.

The chain is built from TRBV5-6 and TRBJ2-1; 8 positions agree with TRBD2. V lost 5 bases, J lost 12 bases, and 13 bases stayed unmatched. The CDR3 runs 14 residues. The germline V gene has CDR1 SGHDT and CDR2 YYEEEE. CDR3 sequence: CASRLEARGVSQFF. The CDR3 DNA sequence: TGTGCCAGCAGACTGGAGGCGCGGGGGGTATCGCAGTTCTTC.

The CDR3 region is CASSLVRTGDTYEQYF. CDR3 coding DNA: TGCGCCAGCAGCTTGGTTAGGACAGGTGATACCTACGAGCAGTACTTC. This chain uses TRBV5-1 with TRBJ2-7, with 7 positions matching TRBD1. V was pared by 0 bases and J by 2 bases, with 8 bases of the junction left unmatched. In germline, CDR1 is SGHRS, CDR2 YFSETQ. The CDR3 length is 16 residues.

Notes on this clone: Other DNA variants within this sample encode the same CDR3. CDR3 protein: CASTPGGNYGYTF. The CDR3 bases are TGTGCCAGCACCCCGGGGGGGAACTATGGCTACACCTTC. The chain carries TRBV5-6 and TRBJ1-2, with a weak D call TRBD1 (5 bases). V dropped 6 bases and J dropped 2 bases, with 11 bases sitting between them. Germline CDR1 SGHDT, CDR2 YYEEEE. The CDR3 totals 13 residues.

This chain connects TRBV11-3 to TRBJ1-3; TRBD1 matches 7 bases. Trimming cost V 5 bases and J 2 bases; bases outside gene matches: 6. Germline CDR1 reads SGHNT; CDR2 reads YENEEA. The CDR3 runs to 15 residues. The DNA of the CDR3 is TGTGCCAGCAGCGATATTCAGGGGGCTGGAAACACCATATATTTT. Protein sequence: CASSDIQGAGNTIYF.

The genes are TRBV7-6 and TRBJ2-2; 8 bases are shared with TRBD1. The CDR3 is 15 residues long. The V gene's germline CDR1 is SGHVS and CDR2 FNYEAQ. Trimming cost V 8 bases and J 7 bases; bases outside gene matches: 12. CDR3 amino acids: CASLRRQGMGGELFF. The CDR3 bases are TGTGCCAGCCTTCGTAGACAGGGGATGGGCGGGGAGCTGTTTTTT.

Only a few counts were recorded for this clone. The chain combines TRBV25-1 with TRBJ2-7, with 9 bases that match TRBD2. CDR1 and CDR2 (germline): MGHDK, SYGVNS. Unmatched junction bases numbered 3, after V lost 1 base and J lost 2 bases. The CDR3 loop spans 15 amino acids. CDR3 sequence (DNA): TGTGCCAGCAGTGAATTGGGCGGGGGGGCCTACGAGCAGTACTTC. Protein product: CASSELGGGAYEQYF.

This chain joins TRBV2 and TRBJ2-3; D tentatively fits TRBD1 or TRBD2 (5 bases each). Germline lookup yields CDR1 SNHLY and CDR2 FYNNEI. CDR3 size: 12 residues. The ends were cut back, 10 bases at V and 5 bases at J, with 13 bases in the middle. The DNA of the CDR3 is TGTGCCACCGGGGCTATTCTAGATACGCAGTATTTT. It specifies CATGAILDTQYF.

The J gene is TRBJ2-3, the V gene TRBV6-5, with unresolved D. Germline CDR1 is MNHEY and CDR2 is SVGAGI. CDR3 length: 12 residues. V lost 6 bases to trimming and J lost 6 bases, with 10 bases between them. The DNA of the CDR3 is TGTGCCAGCAGGAACCAGGCCGATACGCAGTATTTT. It yields the protein CASRNQADTQYF.

The rearrangement links TRBV28 to TRBJ2-7, with D hard to call. CDR3 size: 12 residues. Germline V CDR1 and CDR2: MDHEN, SYDVKM. The ends were cut back, 3 bases at V and 8 bases at J, with 11 bases in the middle. The CDR3 DNA is TGTGCCAGCAGTTTCTTAGATAATAAGCAGTACTTC. Its translation: CASSFLDNKQYF. The full variable domain, rest sourced from reference TRBV28 and TRBJ2-7, is DVKVTQSSRYLVKRTGEKVFLECVQDMDHENMFWYRQDPGLGLRLIYFSYDVKMKEKGDIPEGYSVSREKKERFSLILESASTNQTSMYLCASSFLDNKQYFGPGTRLTVT.

The chain has TRBV12-5 and TRBJ2-1, with D possibly called TRBD1 or TRBD2 (5 bases each). V was clipped by 5 bases and J by 8 bases, with 13 bases between them. The CDR3 is 13 residues long. The germline CDR1 and CDR2 sequences are LGHNT and FRNRAP. CDR3 region: CASGMALGHEQFF. CDR3 nucleotide sequence: TGTGCTAGTGGTATGGCCCTGGGACATGAGCAGTTCTTC.

The chain recombines TRBV6-1 with TRBJ1-2; D is unresolved. Per the germline V gene, CDR1 is MNHNS and CDR2 is SASEGT. The CDR3 has 12 residues. V shed 7 bases and J shed 0 bases, with 6 bases lying between them. The CDR3 loop reads CASTPANYGYTF. The CDR3 nucleotides are TGTGCCAGCACCCCTGCTAACTATGGCTACACCTTC.

V and J are TRBV29-1 and TRBJ2-1; no definite D call. Germline V CDR1 and CDR2: SQVTM, ANQGSEA. Trimming shortened V by 7 bases and J by 0 bases, and 4 bases separated the two germline ends. The CDR3 extends over 11 amino acids. The CDR3 bases are TGCAGCGGAGACTCCTACAATGAGCAGTTCTTC. Translation gives CSGDSYNEQFF.

V and J are TRBV7-4 and TRBJ1-2, with D maybe TRBD1 (5 bases). The CDR3 has 17 residues. Per the germline V gene, CDR1 is SGHVT and CDR2 is SQSDAQ. The V gene lost 5 bases and the J gene lost 5 bases, with 24 bases spanning the gap. The CDR3 loop is CASSPRRGGILRYGYTF. The CDR3, as DNA: TGTGCCAGCAGCCCTCGTCGCGGGGGTATTCTTAGGTATGGCTACACCTTC.

This chain connects TRBV6-6 to TRBJ2-2; no firm D call. CDR3 length: 14 amino acids. V lost 4 bases and J 0 bases, leaving 6 bases between the germline ends. CDR1 MNHNY and CDR2 SVGAGI come from the germline V gene (reference sequence). The CDR3 sequence: CASSWASNTGELFF. DNA of the CDR3: TGTGCCAGCAGTTGGGCTTCGAACACCGGGGAGCTGTTTTTT.

CDR3 coding DNA: TGTGCCAGCAGTGACTCGAATAGAAACACTGAAGCTTTCTTT. Protein product: CASSDSNRNTEAFF. The chain has TRBV6-4 and TRBJ1-1; D remains ambiguous. Trimming left V 0 bases short and J 2 bases short, with 7 bases between. The CDR3 sequence is 14 residues long. CDR1 MRHNA and CDR2 SNTAGT come from the germline V gene.

About this clone itself: Different DNA sequences within this sample yield the same CDR3. The chain has TRBV9 and TRBJ2-1; D call uncertain. Germline CDR1 SGDLS, CDR2 YYNGEE. The CDR3 has 16 residues. Deletions cut 0 bases from V and 0 bases from J, with 10 bases between. Here the CDR3 DNA reads TGTGCCAGCAGCGTAGCTTCCGATAGCTCCTACAATGAGCAGTTCTTC. Protein: CASSVASDSSYNEQFF.

The chain is built from TRBV4-2 and TRBJ1-2; D is unclear. Germline V gene data show CDR1 as LGHNA and CDR2 as YNFKEQ. Trimming stripped 4 bases from V and 4 bases from J, with 10 bases between. The CDR3 totals 13 residues. The CDR3 DNA sequence: TGTGCCAGCAGCCGACACAGCTCCTATGGCTACACCTTC. The encoded protein is CASSRHSSYGYTF.

The chain links TRBV10-3 to TRBJ2-2; possible D gene TRBD2, 5 bases. This CDR3 has 15 amino acids. Germline V gene lookup returns CDR1 ENHRY and CDR2 SYGVKD. V was clipped by 2 bases and J by 5 bases, with 12 bases between them. In DNA, the CDR3 is TGTGCCATCAGTGAGCCCGGGAAACCAACCGGGGAGCTGTTTTTT. Residues: CAISEPGKPTGELFF.

This chain connects TRBV5-1 to TRBJ1-4; D remains unclear. Germline-derived CDR1 and CDR2 are SGHRS and YFSETQ. Trimming shortened V by 0 bases and J by 2 bases, and 5 bases separated the two germline ends. The CDR3 spans 14 residues. DNA of the CDR3: TGCGCCAGCAGCTTGGGAGGGACTAATGAAAAACTGTTTTTT. Translated: CASSLGGTNEKLFF.

The chain couples TRBV10-3 to TRBJ2-5, with a possible D match to TRBD1 (6 bases). Germline V gives CDR1 ENHRY, CDR2 SYGVKD. The CDR3 is made up of 13 amino acids. Trimming removed 2 bases from V and 3 bases from J, with 7 bases in between. CDR3 bases: TGTGCCATCAGTGAGGGACAGAAAGAGACCCAGTACTTC. Its translation is CAISEGQKETQYF.

This chain connects TRBV6-6 to TRBJ1-2; D is ambiguous. CDR1 is MNHNY, CDR2 SVGAGI, per germline (reference sequence). V dropped 7 bases and J dropped 7 bases, with 16 bases sitting between them. This CDR3 comprises 13 residues. The CDR3 region has the DNA TGTGCCAGCAAATACCCAGCGGTGGGTGGCTACACCTTC. Its translation: CASKYPAVGGYTF.

The chain combines TRBV9 with TRBJ1-1; D is unclear. The CDR3 has 15 amino acids. In germline, CDR1 is SGDLS, CDR2 YYNGEE. V shed 4 bases and J shed 0 bases, with 13 bases lying between them. CDR3 bases: TGTGCCAGCAGCTCCCCCAACCGTCTGAACACTGAAGCTTTCTTT. Encoded protein: CASSSPNRLNTEAFF.